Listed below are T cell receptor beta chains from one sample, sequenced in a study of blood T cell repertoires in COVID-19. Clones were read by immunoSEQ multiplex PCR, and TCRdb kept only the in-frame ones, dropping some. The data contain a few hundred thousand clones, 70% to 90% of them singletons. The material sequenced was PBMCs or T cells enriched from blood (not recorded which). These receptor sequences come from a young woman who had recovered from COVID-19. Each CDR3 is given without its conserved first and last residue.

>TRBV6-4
ASRAGPTGELF
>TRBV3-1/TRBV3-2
ASSTRTAGGYT
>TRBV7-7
ASSPGGLDEKLF
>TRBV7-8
ASSPDRLYEQY
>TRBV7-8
ASSFKTRQHYEKLF
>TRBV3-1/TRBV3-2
ASSQGLISGRSNTGELF
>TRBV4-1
ASSQGNLAAETQY
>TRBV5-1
ASSFGNPSPRRRGHTDTQY
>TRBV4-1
ASSQDLQLAAF
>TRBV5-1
ASSLAGQSY
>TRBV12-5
ASGSPGAPNTEAF
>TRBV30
AWSVIGGSNTGELF
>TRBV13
ASSPGTGNYGYT
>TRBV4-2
ASSHSAGQETQY
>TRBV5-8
ASSLDGGKLF
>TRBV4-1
ASSQAPTGADTQY
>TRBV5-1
ASSFGSGRTEAF